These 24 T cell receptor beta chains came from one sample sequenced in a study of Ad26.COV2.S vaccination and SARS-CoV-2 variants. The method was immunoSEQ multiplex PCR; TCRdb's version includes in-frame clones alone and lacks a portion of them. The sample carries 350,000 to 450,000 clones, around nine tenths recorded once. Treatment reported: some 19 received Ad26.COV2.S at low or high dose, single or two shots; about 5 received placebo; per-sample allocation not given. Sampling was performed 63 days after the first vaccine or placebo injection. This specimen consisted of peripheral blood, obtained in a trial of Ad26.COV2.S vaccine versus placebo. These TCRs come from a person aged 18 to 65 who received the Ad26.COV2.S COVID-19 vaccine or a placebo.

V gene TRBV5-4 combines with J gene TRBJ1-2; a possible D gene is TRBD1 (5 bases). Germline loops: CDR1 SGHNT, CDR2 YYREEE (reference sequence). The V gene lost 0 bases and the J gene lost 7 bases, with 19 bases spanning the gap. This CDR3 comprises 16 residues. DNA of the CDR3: TGTGCCAGCAGCTTGGCCGGATCAGGGCGGTCCAGTGGCTACACCTTC. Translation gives CASSLAGSGRSSGYTF.

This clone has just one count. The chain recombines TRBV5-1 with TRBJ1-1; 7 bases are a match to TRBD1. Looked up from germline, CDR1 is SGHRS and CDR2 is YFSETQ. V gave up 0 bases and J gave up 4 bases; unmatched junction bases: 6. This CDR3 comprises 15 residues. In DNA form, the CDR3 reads TGCGCCAGCAGCTTGGAAGGGGGCGAGGGCACTGAAGCTTTCTTT. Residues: CASSLEGGEGTEAFF.

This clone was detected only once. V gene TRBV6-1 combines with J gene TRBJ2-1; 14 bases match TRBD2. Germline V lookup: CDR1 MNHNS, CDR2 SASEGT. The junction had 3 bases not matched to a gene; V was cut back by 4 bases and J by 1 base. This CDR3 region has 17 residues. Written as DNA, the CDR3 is TGTGCCAGCAGTGCCGGGACTAGCGGGGGTTCCTACAATGAGCAGTTCTTC. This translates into CASSAGTSGGSYNEQFF.

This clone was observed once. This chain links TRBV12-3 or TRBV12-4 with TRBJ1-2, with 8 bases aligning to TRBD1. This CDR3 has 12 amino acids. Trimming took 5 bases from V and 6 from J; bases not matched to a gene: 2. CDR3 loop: CASSPGGNGYTF. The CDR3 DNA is TGTGCCAGCAGTCCAGGGGGCAATGGCTACACCTTC.

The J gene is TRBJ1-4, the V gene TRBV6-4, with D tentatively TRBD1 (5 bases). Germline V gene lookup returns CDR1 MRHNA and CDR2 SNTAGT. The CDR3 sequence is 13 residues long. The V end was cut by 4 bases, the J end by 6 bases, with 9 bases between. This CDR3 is CASSARVDEKLFF. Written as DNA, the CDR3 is TGTGCCAGCAGTGCCAGGGTGGATGAAAAACTGTTTTTT.

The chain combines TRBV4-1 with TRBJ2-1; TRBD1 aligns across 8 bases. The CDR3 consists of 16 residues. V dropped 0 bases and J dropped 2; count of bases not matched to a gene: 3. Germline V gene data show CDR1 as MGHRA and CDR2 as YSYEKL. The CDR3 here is CASSQDPTGAYNEQFF. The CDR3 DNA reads TGCGCCAGCAGCCAAGATCCGACAGGGGCCTACAATGAGCAGTTCTTC.

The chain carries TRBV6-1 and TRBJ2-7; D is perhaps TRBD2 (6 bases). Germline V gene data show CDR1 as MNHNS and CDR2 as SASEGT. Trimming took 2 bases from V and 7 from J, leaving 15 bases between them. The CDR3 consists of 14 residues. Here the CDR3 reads CASSELGGDREQYF. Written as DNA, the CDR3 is TGTGCCAGCAGTGAACTTGGCGGGGATCGGGAGCAGTACTTC.

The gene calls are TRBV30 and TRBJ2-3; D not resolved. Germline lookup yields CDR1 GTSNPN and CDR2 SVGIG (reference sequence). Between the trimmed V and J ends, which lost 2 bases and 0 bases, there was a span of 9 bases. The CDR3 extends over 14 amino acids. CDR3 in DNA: TGTGCCTGGAGTCGAGATACTAGCACAGATACGCAGTATTTT. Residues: CAWSRDTSTDTQYF.

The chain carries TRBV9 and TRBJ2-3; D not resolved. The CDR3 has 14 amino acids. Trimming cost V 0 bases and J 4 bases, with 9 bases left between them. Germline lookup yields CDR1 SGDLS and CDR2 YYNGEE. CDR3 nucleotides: TGTGCCAGCAGCGTAGAGCCCGCCCCAGATACGCAGTATTTT. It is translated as CASSVEPAPDTQYF.

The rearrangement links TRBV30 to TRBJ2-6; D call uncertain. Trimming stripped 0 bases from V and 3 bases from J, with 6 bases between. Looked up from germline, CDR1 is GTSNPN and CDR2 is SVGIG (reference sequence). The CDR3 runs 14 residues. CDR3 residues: CAWSVAFGANVLTF. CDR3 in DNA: TGTGCCTGGAGTGTGGCGTTTGGGGCCAACGTCCTGACTTTC.

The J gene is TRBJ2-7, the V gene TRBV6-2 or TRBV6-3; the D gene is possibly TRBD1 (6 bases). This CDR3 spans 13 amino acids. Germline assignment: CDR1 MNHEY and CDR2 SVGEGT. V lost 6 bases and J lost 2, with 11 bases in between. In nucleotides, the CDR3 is TGTGCCAGCAGCATGAAGGGGGCCTACGAGCAGTACTTC. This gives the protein CASSMKGAYEQYF.

The CDR3 coding sequence is TGTGCCAGCAGTGAGCAACCTATGTCCTACAATGAGCAGTTCTTC. This encodes CASSEQPMSYNEQFF. The V and J genes are TRBV6-1 and TRBJ2-1; the D is unclear. The CDR3 extends over 15 amino acids. The germline CDR1 and CDR2 sequences are MNHNS and SASEGT. V dropped 3 bases and J dropped 1 base, with 10 bases sitting between them.

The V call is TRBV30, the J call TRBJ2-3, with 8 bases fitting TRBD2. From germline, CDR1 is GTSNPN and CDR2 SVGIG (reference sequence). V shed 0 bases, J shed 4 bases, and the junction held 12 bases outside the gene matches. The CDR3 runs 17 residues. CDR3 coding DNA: TGTGCCTGGAGTGTACTGGGGCCCCGGGAGGGTCCAGATACGCAGTATTTT. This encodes CAWSVLGPREGPDTQYF.

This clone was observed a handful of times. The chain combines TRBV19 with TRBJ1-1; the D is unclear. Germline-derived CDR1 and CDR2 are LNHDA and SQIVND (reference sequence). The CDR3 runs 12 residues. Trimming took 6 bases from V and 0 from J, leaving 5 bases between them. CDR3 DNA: TGTGCCAGTAGCCCAATGAACACTGAAGCTTTCTTT. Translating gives CASSPMNTEAFF.

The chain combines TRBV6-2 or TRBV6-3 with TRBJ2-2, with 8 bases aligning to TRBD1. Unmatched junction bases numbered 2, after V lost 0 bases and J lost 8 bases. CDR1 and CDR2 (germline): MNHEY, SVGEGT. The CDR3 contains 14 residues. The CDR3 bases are TGTGCCAGCAGTTACTCGACAGGGGCGGGGGAGCTGTTTTTT. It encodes CASSYSTGAGELFF.

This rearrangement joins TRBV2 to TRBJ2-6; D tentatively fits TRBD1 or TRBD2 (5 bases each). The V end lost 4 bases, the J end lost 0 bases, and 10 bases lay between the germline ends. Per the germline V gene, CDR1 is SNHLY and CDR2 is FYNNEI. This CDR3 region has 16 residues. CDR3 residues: CASSVGRSSGANVLTF. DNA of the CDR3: TGTGCCAGCAGTGTGGGACGCAGCTCTGGGGCCAACGTCCTGACTTTC.

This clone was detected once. The DNA of the CDR3 is TGTGCCTGGAGTCGGGCTTCTGGAAACACCATATATTTT. It yields the protein CAWSRASGNTIYF. The V and J genes are TRBV30 and TRBJ1-3; D gene unclear. Trimming shortened V by 2 bases and J by 1 base, and 6 bases separated the two germline ends. CDR1 GTSNPN and CDR2 SVGIG come from the germline V gene (reference sequence). This CDR3 spans 13 amino acids.

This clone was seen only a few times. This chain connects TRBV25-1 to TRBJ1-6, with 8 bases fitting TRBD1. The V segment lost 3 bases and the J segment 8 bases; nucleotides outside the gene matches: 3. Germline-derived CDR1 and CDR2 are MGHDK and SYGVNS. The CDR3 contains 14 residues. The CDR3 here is CASSDDRGYSPLHF. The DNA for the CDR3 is TGTGCCAGCAGTGATGACAGGGGTTATTCACCCCTCCACTTT.

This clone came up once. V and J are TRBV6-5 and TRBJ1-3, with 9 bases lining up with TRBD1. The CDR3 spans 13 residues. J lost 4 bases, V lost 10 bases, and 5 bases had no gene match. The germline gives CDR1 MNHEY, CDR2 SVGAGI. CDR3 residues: CATAGTGGNTIYF. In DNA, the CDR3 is TGTGCCACCGCAGGGACAGGGGGAAACACCATATATTTT.

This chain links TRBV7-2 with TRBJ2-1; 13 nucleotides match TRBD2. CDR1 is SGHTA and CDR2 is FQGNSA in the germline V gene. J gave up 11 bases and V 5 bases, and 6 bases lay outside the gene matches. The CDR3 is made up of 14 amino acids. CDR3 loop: CASSKGTSGIKQFF. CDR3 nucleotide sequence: TGTGCCAGCAGCAAAGGGACTAGCGGGATAAAGCAGTTCTTC.

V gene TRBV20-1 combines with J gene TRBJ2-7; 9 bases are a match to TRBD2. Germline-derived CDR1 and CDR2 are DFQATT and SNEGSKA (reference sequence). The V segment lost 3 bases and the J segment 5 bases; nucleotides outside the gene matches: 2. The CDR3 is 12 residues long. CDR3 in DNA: TGCAGTGCTAGTGGGACTAGCAACGAGCAGTACTTC. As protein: CSASGTSNEQYF.

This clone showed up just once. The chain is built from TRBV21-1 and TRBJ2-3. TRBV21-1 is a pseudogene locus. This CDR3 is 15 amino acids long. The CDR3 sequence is CASSKKGSLTDTQYF. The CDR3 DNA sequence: TGTGCCAGCAGCAAAAAGGGAAGCCTCACAGATACGCAGTATTTT.

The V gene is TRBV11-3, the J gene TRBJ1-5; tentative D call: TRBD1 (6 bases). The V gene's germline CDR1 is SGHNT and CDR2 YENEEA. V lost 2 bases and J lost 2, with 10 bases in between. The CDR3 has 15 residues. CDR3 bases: TGTGCCAGCAGCTTAAGGACAGTCTGCAATCAGCCCCAGCATTTT. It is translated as CASSLRTVCNQPQHF.

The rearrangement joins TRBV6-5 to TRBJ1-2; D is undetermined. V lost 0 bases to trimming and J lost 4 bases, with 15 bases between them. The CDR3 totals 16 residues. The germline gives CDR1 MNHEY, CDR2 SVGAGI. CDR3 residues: CASSYSIEPWSYGYTF. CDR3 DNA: TGTGCCAGCAGTTACTCGATCGAACCCTGGAGCTATGGCTACACCTTC.